This is a list of T cell receptor beta chains from one sample in a study of blood T cell repertoires in COVID-19. Only in-frame clones appear in the TCRdb table, and some are missing; sequencing was by immunoSEQ multiplex PCR. The repertoire includes some 89,000 clones, approximately 80% of them detected once, and about 6.5% sits in the top ten. Sequencing input: peripheral blood. Source of these receptors: a man between 65 and 79 years old with acute or convalescent COVID-19. The CDR3 runs from the conserved cysteine through the conserved F or W.

V: TRBV5-4
J: TRBJ1-2
CDR3: CASSKDRGQVRTGNYGYTF

V: TRBV5-6
J: TRBJ1-2
CDR3: CASSPDIYYGYTF

V: TRBV5-4
J: TRBJ2-5
CDR3: CASSLERGRFAKTQYF

V: TRBV5-1
J: TRBJ2-2
CDR3: CASTPQGRADTGELFF

V: TRBV28
J: TRBJ2-2
CDR3: CASRKEQGAPGELFF

V: TRBV6-1
J: TRBJ2-2
CDR3: CASSEQTGVTGELFF

V: TRBV2
J: TRBJ1-6
CDR3: CASSMRENYNSPLHF

V: TRBV7-9
J: TRBJ1-6
CDR3: CASSLIRPQDNSPLHF

V: TRBV7-8
J: TRBJ2-3
CDR3: CASTTLRGADTQYF

V: TRBV28
J: TRBJ1-4
CDR3: CASSLLGGYNEKLFF

V: TRBV28
J: TRBJ1-3
CDR3: CASGEGGEGGNTIYF

V: TRBV6-5
J: TRBJ1-1
CDR3: CASSLGQKTEAFF

V: TRBV5-1
J: TRBJ2-6
CDR3: CASRDRGAFSGANVLTF

V: TRBV12-5
J: TRBJ1-4
CDR3: CASGLGDRGLAEKLFF

V: TRBV5-1
J: TRBJ2-2
CDR3: CASSLKGASGELFF

V: TRBV5-1
J: TRBJ2-3
CDR3: CASSRMGHPTDTQYF

V: TRBV5-1
J: TRBJ1-2
CDR3: CASSRGDSNPFDYGYTF

V: TRBV28
J: TRBJ2-1
CDR3: CASSLDRVRNEQFF

V: TRBV13
J: TRBJ1-6
CDR3: CASSPQTGTANNSPLHF

V: TRBV28
J: TRBJ1-3
CDR3: CASRLLGQGGNTIYF

V: TRBV9
J: TRBJ2-3
CDR3: CASSVVNTDTQYF

V: TRBV19
J: TRBJ2-5
CDR3: CASSWRGISQETQYF

V: TRBV4-1
J: TRBJ1-1
CDR3: CASSPTGQLNTEAFF

V: TRBV3-1/TRBV3-2
J: TRBJ1-3
CDR3: CASSHNPGQFSGNTIYF

V: TRBV18
J: TRBJ1-2
CDR3: CASSPNHRSNYGYTF

V: TRBV7-2
J: TRBJ1-3
CDR3: CASSPGPTGAGNTIYF

V: TRBV20-1
J: TRBJ2-3
CDR3: CSASGQERQYF

V: TRBV12-3/TRBV12-4
J: TRBJ1-1
CDR3: CASTWEGNTEAFF

V: TRBV5-8
J: TRBJ1-1
CDR3: CASSPGPGAEAFF

V: TRBV3-1/TRBV3-2
J: TRBJ1-4
CDR3: CASSLRTGENEKLFF

V: TRBV9
J: TRBJ2-3
CDR3: CASSASRDRVSSTQYF

V: TRBV24-1
J: TRBJ2-3
CDR3: CATSDFGGADTQYF

V: TRBV9
J: TRBJ1-1
CDR3: CASSVAGENTEAFF

V: TRBV30
J: TRBJ2-5
CDR3: CAWSEGVGARETQYF

V: TRBV14
J: TRBJ2-5
CDR3: CASSQDRGDETQYF

V: TRBV28
J: TRBJ2-4
CDR3: CASSRQGTRSLAKNIQYF

V: TRBV19
J: TRBJ1-1
CDR3: CASSEYTEAFF

V: TRBV5-8
J: TRBJ1-4
CDR3: CASSSSTVELFF

V: TRBV5-1
J: TRBJ1-4
CDR3: CASSVTGQTNEKLFF

V: TRBV5-1
J: TRBJ2-5
CDR3: CASSRLAGEETQYF

V: TRBV10-3
J: TRBJ1-5
CDR3: CAISDQKAQGQPQHF

V: TRBV5-6
J: TRBJ1-2
CDR3: CASSLALGQSNGGYTF

V: TRBV3-1/TRBV3-2
J: TRBJ2-3
CDR3: CASSQVGIEVAGFTDTQYF

V: TRBV27
J: TRBJ1-1
CDR3: CASSFSGLNTEAFF

V: TRBV7-7
J: TRBJ2-3
CDR3: CASSLTGEVGDTQYF

V: TRBV5-1
J: TRBJ1-2
CDR3: CASSSANPEHGYTF

V: TRBV24-1
J: TRBJ2-2
CDR3: CATSDLDRAPGELFF

V: TRBV5-6
J: TRBJ1-4
CDR3: CASSLAKGQPQKLFF

V: TRBV19
J: TRBJ1-3
CDR3: CASSSNTGNTIYF

V: TRBV9
J: TRBJ1-2
CDR3: CASSVGGTGGYGYTF

V: TRBV5-4
J: TRBJ1-1
CDR3: CASRSGTGGKTEAFF

V: TRBV5-1
J: TRBJ1-6
CDR3: CASSSTGYNSPLHF

V: TRBV6-5
J: TRBJ1-1
CDR3: CASSTVGRQEAFF

V: TRBV5-1
J: TRBJ1-1
CDR3: CASSLSTQVSTTEAFF

V: TRBV24-1
J: TRBJ2-5
CDR3: CATSDTKGSQETQYF

V: TRBV7-9
J: TRBJ2-7
CDR3: CASSRPGQGFYEQYF

V: TRBV2
J: TRBJ2-7
CDR3: CASSDRGYEQYF